The 18 T cell receptor beta chains listed next were all sequenced from one sample in a study of cytomegalovirus exposure and HLA in healthy donors (TCRdb year 2017). Receptor libraries were prepared by the immunoSEQ multiplex PCR assay. A mixture of 60 forward primers for TCR Vbeta segments and 13 reverse primers for TCR Jbeta segments was used in the multiplex PCR. TCRdb retrieved this table from immuneACCESS and kept in-frame rearrangements only. Not all clones are present; in checked studies, unresolved V genes account for under half, and no reason is known for the remainder. For this sample the table gives about 180,000 clones, of which around 78% were detected only once. In total, the top ten clones hold around 1.5% of the sample. Sequencing was carried out using PBMCs. The receptors were gathered from a man between 18 and 35 years old in good health and CMV-seronegative.

The chain carries TRBV5-1 and TRBJ2-1; TRBD2 is a possible D gene (5 bases). The CDR3 contains 13 residues. The V end lost 4 bases, the J end lost 2 bases, and 7 bases lay between the germline ends. Germline V gene data show CDR1 as SGHRS and CDR2 as YFSETQ. CDR3 protein: CASSPGTYNEQFF. As DNA, the CDR3 is TGCGCCAGCAGCCCCGGGACCTACAATGAGCAGTTCTTC.

There are a few counts of this clone. The CDR3 here is CASSPRGGETQYF. The DNA for the CDR3 is TGTGCCAGCTCGCCGAGGGGAGGGGAGACCCAGTACTTC. The V call is TRBV18, the J call TRBJ2-5; 7 nucleotides line up with TRBD2. V dropped 6 bases and J dropped 5; count of bases not matched to a gene: 6. Germline V gene data show CDR1 as KGHSH and CDR2 as LQKENI. The CDR3 runs 13 residues.

The V call is TRBV28, the J call TRBJ1-5; D unclear. CDR3 length: 14 amino acids. Trimming removed 2 bases at V and 3 bases at J, with 8 bases between. Per the germline V gene, CDR1 is MDHEN and CDR2 is SYDVKM. The DNA for the CDR3 is TGTGCCAGCAGTTTACGGCGGCACAATCAGCCCCAGCATTTT. Translation: CASSLRRHNQPQHF.

CDR3 sequence (DNA): TGCGCCAGCAGCTTGGGCGCTAGCGGGAGGACCCCGGATGAGCAGTTCTTC. Protein: CASSLGASGRTPDEQFF. The rearrangement joins TRBV5-1 to TRBJ2-1; 11 bases are shared with TRBD2. Germline assignment: CDR1 SGHRS and CDR2 YFSETQ. This CDR3 is built from 17 residues. V shed 0 bases, J shed 8 bases, and the junction held 10 bases outside the gene matches.

Comments on this clone: Distinct nucleotide sequences in the sample also encode this CDR3. The rearrangement joins TRBV6-4 to TRBJ2-1; 10 bases are shared with TRBD2. The CDR3 covers 15 residues. Germline V gene data show CDR1 as MRHNA and CDR2 as SNTAGT. V trimming: 3 bases; J trimming: 1 base; junction bases outside the gene matches: 0. CDR3 bases: TGTGCCAGCAGTGAGACTAGCGGGTCCTACAATGAGCAGTTCTTC. It yields the protein CASSETSGSYNEQFF.

V usage is TRBV28 and J usage is TRBJ2-5, with D possibly being TRBD1 (6 bases). The J call is doubtful: the DNA matches TRBJ2-7 better. CDR1 and CDR2 from the germline V gene are MDHEN and SYDVKM. This CDR3 comprises 14 residues. The chain's CDR3 is CASSLFGQGYEQYF. In nucleotides, the CDR3 is TGTGCCAGCAGTTTATTCGGGCAGGGGTACGAGCAGTACTTC.

The V call is TRBV10-3, the J call TRBJ2-3, with D perhaps matching TRBD1 (5 bases). The CDR3 has 13 residues. Trimming shortened V by 0 bases and J by 4 bases, and 5 bases separated the two germline ends. The germline gives CDR1 ENHRY, CDR2 SYGVKD. CDR3 nucleotides: TGTGCCATCAGTGAGTCGGGGCCAGATACGCAGTATTTT. It is translated as CAISESGPDTQYF.

V and J are TRBV5-1 and TRBJ1-1; tentatively, D is TRBD1 (6 bases). The germline V and J ends were trimmed by 3 bases and 4 bases, with 19 bases remaining between them. Germline CDR1 and CDR2: SGHRS and YFSETQ. This CDR3 has 16 residues. The CDR3 protein is CASSSAGATLGTEAFF. The CDR3 nucleotides are TGCGCCAGCAGCTCCGCAGGGGCGACTTTAGGCACTGAAGCTTTCTTT.

The chain employs TRBV5-1 and TRBJ2-5, with 11 bases fitting TRBD2. The DNA end is a closer match to TRBJ2-7, so the J assignment may be wrong. Looked up from germline, CDR1 is SGHRS and CDR2 is YFSETQ. The CDR3 has 15 amino acids. CDR3 protein: CASSLEGLAEREQYF. CDR3 in DNA: TGCGCCAGCAGCTTGGAGGGACTAGCGGAACGCGAGCAGTACTTC.

The V call is TRBV10-3, the J call TRBJ2-3; 8 nucleotides line up with TRBD2. The CDR3 runs to 18 residues. Germline CDR1 ENHRY, CDR2 SYGVKD. The ends lost 9 bases at V and 0 bases at J; junction bases unmatched: 17. The CDR3 loop is CAIMHGGSGAKSTDTQYF. The CDR3 bases are TGTGCCATTATGCACGGGGGTAGCGGGGCTAAGAGCACAGATACGCAGTATTTT.

This clone was counted a single time. The chain links TRBV10-3 to TRBJ1-1; no clear D. The V end was cut by 0 bases, the J end by 1 base, with 9 bases between. The V gene's germline CDR1 is ENHRY and CDR2 SYGVKD. The CDR3 is 15 residues long. The CDR3 region has the DNA TGTGCCATCAGTGAGTCAACAGCCTCGAACACTGAAGCTTTCTTT. Its protein product is CAISESTASNTEAFF.

The gene calls are TRBV16 and TRBJ1-1; D is ambiguous. V lost 0 bases, J lost 4 bases, and 9 bases lay in between. The CDR3 extends over 14 amino acids. Germline V gene data show CDR1 as KGHSY and CDR2 as FQNENV. CDR3 sequence (DNA): TGTGCCAGCAGCCAATCTAAGCGGAGCACTGAAGCTTTCTTT. This translates into CASSQSKRSTEAFF.

This sequence joins TRBV23-1 and TRBJ2-5, with 9 bases identical to TRBD1. TRBV23-1 is placed among ORFs of uncertain function. Trimming cost V 4 bases and J 4 bases; bases outside gene matches: 10. There are 16 residues in the CDR3. CDR3 in DNA: TGCGCCAGCAGTCGTTGGGACAGGGACGGTTCAGAGACCCAGTACTTC. Translation gives CASSRWDRDGSETQYF.

This clone appeared once. The chain employs TRBV6-6 and TRBJ2-5, with 9 positions matching TRBD2. The length of the CDR3 is 12 residues. Germline assignment: CDR1 MNHNY and CDR2 SVGAGI (reference sequence). V lost 10 bases to trimming and J lost 4 bases; unmatched junction nucleotides: 4. For the CDR3, the DNA is TGTGCCATTAGCGGGGGCACAGAGACCCAGTACTTC. Its translation is CAISGGTETQYF.

This chain uses TRBV29-1 with TRBJ1-1; a possible D gene is TRBD1 (5 bases). V shed 5 bases and J shed 0 bases, with 10 bases lying between them. The CDR3 totals 13 residues. Germline CDR1 is SQVTM and CDR2 is ANQGSEA. CDR3 DNA: TGCAGCGTTTTGGGGGGGGTGAACACTGAAGCTTTCTTT. This codes for CSVLGGVNTEAFF.

The chain joins TRBV19 to TRBJ2-5; D uncertain. Germline CDR1 and CDR2: LNHDA and SQIVND (reference sequence). This CDR3 has 11 amino acids. The germline V and J ends were trimmed by 6 bases and 3 bases, with 5 bases remaining between them. CDR3 in DNA: TGTGCCAGTAGCCGAGAAGAGACCCAGTACTTC. Amino acid sequence: CASSREETQYF.

The chain recombines TRBV30 with TRBJ2-5; TRBD2 aligns across 7 bases. Germline CDR1 and CDR2: GTSNPN and SVGIG (reference sequence). The CDR3 length is 17 residues. Trimming at V came to 0 bases and at J to 0 bases, leaving 10 bases not matched to a gene. In nucleotides, the CDR3 is TGTGCCTGGAGTGTCCCAGGGACTACCAGGTACCAAGAGACCCAGTACTTC. This sequence encodes CAWSVPGTTRYQETQYF.

The chain links TRBV28 to TRBJ1-2; D not certain. Trimming stripped 3 bases from V and 5 bases from J, with 10 bases between. The CDR3 extends over 13 amino acids. Germline V gives CDR1 MDHEN, CDR2 SYDVKM. CDR3 sequence (DNA): TGTGCCAGCAGTTTTGGAGAGAGGTATGGCTACACCTTC. It codes for CASSFGERYGYTF.